Shown below are 7 T cell receptor beta chains from a single sample sequenced in a study of T cells after yellow fever vaccination. One entry per CDR3 protein results from TCRdb running MiXCR on the 5' RACE reads. The sample has about 74,000 distinct CDR3 sequences, more than 5.5% seen once; the top ten hold roughly 35%. The sample in question was CD8+ T cells sorted from PBMCs, obtained less than 6 days after the first yellow fever vaccination. The origin of the receptors is a man aged 18-30 years who received the YFV17D yellow fever vaccine.

In its sample, this clonotype was seen a few times. The rearrangement joins TRBV7-2 to TRBJ2-7, with 13 bases that match TRBD2. The ends lost 4 bases at V and 0 bases at J; junction bases unmatched: 0. The CDR3 has 15 amino acids. Germline CDR1 reads SGHTA; CDR2 reads FQGNSA. The chain's CDR3 is CASSWTSGGSYEQYF. CDR3 in DNA: TGTGCCAGCAGCTGGACTAGCGGGGGCTCCTACGAGCAGTACTTC.

The table lists this clonotype with many counts. CDR3 bases: TGTGCCATCAGTGAGGTTGGACAGGGAGTCAATGAGCAGTTCTTC. Its translation is CAISEVGQGVNEQFF. The V gene is TRBV10-3, the J gene TRBJ2-1; 8 bases are a match to TRBD1. V gave up 2 bases and J gave up 6 bases; unmatched junction bases: 6. The CDR3 length is 15 residues. Germline values: CDR1 ENHRY, CDR2 SYGVKD.

This clonotype was observed a few times. The CDR3 nucleotides are TGTGCCAGCAGTCCCGGAGCCAAGTACGAGCAGTACGTC. Its translation is CASSPGAKYEQYV. The chain carries TRBV28 and TRBJ2-7; no definite D call. Germline CDR1 reads MDHEN; CDR2 reads SYDVKM. V was cut by 5 bases and J by 4 bases, with 12 bases left in between. The length of the CDR3 is 13 residues.

This clonotype has a count of ten or more. CDR3 sequence: CASTQPAGTAFF. CDR3 coding DNA: TGTGCCAGCACCCAACCCGCAGGGACAGCTTTCTTT. V usage is TRBV18 and J usage is TRBJ1-1; weak D call: TRBD1 (5 bases). This CDR3 has 12 residues. Trimming stripped 8 bases from V and 10 bases from J, with 17 bases between. CDR1 is KGHSH and CDR2 is LQKENI in the germline V gene.

The rearrangement uses TRBV6-5 and TRBJ1-5, with D perhaps matching TRBD1 (5 bases). V was trimmed by 0 bases and J by 6 bases, leaving 9 bases between them. Germline lookup yields CDR1 MNHEY and CDR2 SVGAGI. CDR3 length equals 14 residues. The CDR3 DNA follows: TGTGCCAGCAGTTACTCGCTTGGGGGTCAGCCCCAGCATTTT. Its protein is CASSYSLGGQPQHF.

This chain joins TRBV12-5 and TRBJ2-5, with 9 positions matching TRBD2. The CDR3 is 16 amino acids. Germline-derived CDR1 and CDR2 are LGHNT and FRNRAP. V gave up 5 bases and J gave up 5 bases; unmatched junction bases: 12. In DNA form, the CDR3 reads TGTGCTAGTGGTCCCGGGACTAGCCAACTACTGGAGACCCAGTACTTC. Its protein is CASGPGTSQLLETQYF.

V is TRBV2 and J is TRBJ1-5; possible D gene TRBD1, 5 bases. V was trimmed by 5 bases and J by 7 bases, leaving 15 bases between them. Germline V gene sequence: CDR1 SNHLY, CDR2 FYNNEI. The CDR3 is made up of 14 amino acids. CDR3 sequence (DNA): TGTGCCAGCAGTCCTATAGGGGTGAACCAGCCCCAGCATTTT. Translation: CASSPIGVNQPQHF.